This is a list of T cell receptor beta chains from one sample in a study of blood T cell repertoires in COVID-19. Repertoires were generated with immunoSEQ multiplex PCR, while TCRdb's copy carries only in-frame clones and drops some. The sample comprises more than 250,000 clones, around 86% of which are singletons, and about 3.6% rests with the top ten. The specimen sequenced was peripheral blood. These receptors came from a man aged 18 to 30 with active or convalescent COVID-19. The conserved cysteine and the conserved F or W are not part of the CDR3 here. A D gene is named only where the DNA matches it firmly.

D: .
V: TRBV30
length: 13
J: TRBJ1-5
CDR3: AWSVQGASNQPQH

D: TRBD1
V: TRBV2
length: 12
J: TRBJ2-3
CDR3: ASSGVQGSDTQY

D: TRBD2
V: TRBV7-9
length: 13
J: TRBJ2-5
CDR3: ASSFPTSGEETQY

D: TRBD2
V: TRBV11-2
length: 16
J: TRBJ2-1
CDR3: ASSLDSGLAGGRYEQF

D: .
V: TRBV2
length: 12
J: TRBJ1-3
CDR3: ASSEPGFGNTIY

D: TRBD1
V: TRBV28
length: 12
J: TRBJ1-1
CDR3: ASRPGGANTEAF

D: TRBD2
V: TRBV28
length: 14
J: TRBJ2-2
CDR3: ASSLIPSGNTGELF

D: TRBD1
V: TRBV5-4
length: 12
J: TRBJ2-7
CDR3: ASSRRQGTYEQY

D: .
V: TRBV19
length: 17
J: TRBJ2-3
CDR3: ASSIRGFERPAGTDTQY

D: TRBD2
V: TRBV4-1
length: 13
J: TRBJ2-7
CDR3: ASSQERGGGYEQY

D: .
V: TRBV5-1
length: 11
J: TRBJ2-5
CDR3: ASSKQEQETQY

D: TRBD1
V: TRBV6-1
length: 12
J: TRBJ2-7
CDR3: ASSEGDSSYEQY

D: .
V: TRBV19
length: 12
J: TRBJ2-7
CDR3: ASTSGGGDYEQY

D: .
V: TRBV27
length: 13
J: TRBJ1-5
CDR3: ASSLRDPSNQPQH

D: .
V: TRBV5-4
length: 11
J: TRBJ1-1
CDR3: ASSFGSGTEAF

D: .
V: TRBV29-1
length: 12
J: TRBJ1-2
CDR3: SVEIVFGAGGYT

D: .
V: TRBV19
length: 9
J: TRBJ2-4
CDR3: ASSTHDIQY

D: .
V: TRBV5-1
length: 16
J: TRBJ1-2
CDR3: ASSSRSLIQGIGYGYT

D: TRBD1
V: TRBV29-1
length: 11
J: TRBJ2-1
CDR3: SVRRDSVNEQF

D: TRBD2
V: TRBV5-1
length: 13
J: TRBJ2-1
CDR3: ASSERLAGDGEQF

D: .
V: TRBV6-5
length: 10
J: TRBJ1-3
CDR3: AIETVGNTIY

D: .
V: TRBV6-5
length: 12
J: TRBJ2-7
CDR3: ASSYDRFLGEQY

D: .
V: TRBV4-1
length: 13
J: TRBJ1-1
CDR3: ASSQDPAGDTEAF

D: .
V: TRBV7-9
length: 14
J: TRBJ1-5
CDR3: AGQLIPPKPNQPQH

D: .
V: TRBV11-1
length: 10
J: TRBJ1-1
CDR3: ASSYTGNLAF

D: TRBD1
V: TRBV5-1
length: 12
J: TRBJ1-5
CDR3: ASSFTGGDQPQH

D: .
V: TRBV11-2
length: 13
J: TRBJ2-1
CDR3: ASSTHLPLFNEQF

D: TRBD1
V: TRBV6-1
length: 14
J: TRBJ2-7
CDR3: ASSGRPGTGRYEQY

D: .
V: TRBV11-3
length: 13
J: TRBJ2-6
CDR3: ASSFQGTGANVLT

D: .
V: TRBV7-8
length: 10
J: TRBJ1-2
CDR3: ASSPFLYGYT

D: .
V: TRBV2
length: 11
J: TRBJ1-6
CDR3: ASKGGINSPLH

D: TRBD1
V: TRBV9
length: 13
J: TRBJ2-1
CDR3: ASSVGGQGIVEQF

D: .
V: TRBV7-9
length: 12
J: TRBJ2-4
CDR3: ASSNQGPQNIQY

D: .
V: TRBV11-3
length: 13
J: TRBJ2-3
CDR3: ASKGSSGSTDTQY

D: .
V: TRBV7-8
length: 12
J: TRBJ1-2
CDR3: ASSHREGGYGYT

D: .
V: TRBV7-3
length: 12
J: TRBJ1-6
CDR3: ASSLAGYNSPLH

D: .
V: TRBV18
length: 15
J: TRBJ2-2
CDR3: ASSPPLGGSNTGELF

D: TRBD1
V: TRBV2
length: 14
J: TRBJ2-7
CDR3: ASSGEWTGGIYEQY

D: TRBD2
V: TRBV4-2
length: 16
J: TRBJ2-3
CDR3: ASSQDLGRVAGEGTQY

D: TRBD2
V: TRBV15
length: 13
J: TRBJ2-4
CDR3: ATSRVLAGENIQY

D: .
V: TRBV18
length: 17
J: TRBJ2-7
CDR3: ASSPWTPGLEGRFTEQY

D: .
V: TRBV6-5
length: 12
J: TRBJ2-3
CDR3: ASTLSRGTDTQY

D: .
V: TRBV4-3
length: 10
J: TRBJ2-7
CDR3: ASSQERSEQY

D: .
V: TRBV6-7
length: 12
J: TRBJ1-1
CDR3: ASSYSEGGTEAF